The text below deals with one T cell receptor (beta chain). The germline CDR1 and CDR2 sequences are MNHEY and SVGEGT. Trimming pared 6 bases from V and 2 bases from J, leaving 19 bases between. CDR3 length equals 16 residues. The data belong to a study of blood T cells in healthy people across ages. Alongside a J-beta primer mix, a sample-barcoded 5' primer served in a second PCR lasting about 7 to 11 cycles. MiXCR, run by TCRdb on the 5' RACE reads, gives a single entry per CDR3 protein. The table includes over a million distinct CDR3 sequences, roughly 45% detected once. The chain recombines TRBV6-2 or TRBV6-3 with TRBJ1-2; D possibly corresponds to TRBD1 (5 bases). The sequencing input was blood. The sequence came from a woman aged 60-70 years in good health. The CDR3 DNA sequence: TGTGCCAGCAGAACTCCTGGCGTAAGGGGAAACTATGGCTACACCTTC. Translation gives CASRTPGVRGNYGYTF.